The subject of this entry is one TCR beta chain. Its antigen remains unknown. The DNA is left out, because the CDR3 cannot be placed on it with certainty; the CDR3 is given as TCRdb lists it. Sequencing targeted expressed TCRB transcripts, as all isolated RNA had been reverse transcribed. Using immunoSEQ multiplex PCR, the repertoire was profiled, and TCRdb retains in-frame clones only, with some absent. The sample has some 900,000 clones; about a sixth are singletons. This sample stems from a study of beta chain features in type 1 diabetes. In the study overall: All of the samples together had roughly 98 million sorted cells examined. General study results and limits: A cDNA-based sequencing approach could over-represent cells with high TCR expression. Diminished insertions and augmented deletions at VDJ junctions characterized type 1 diabetes patients.

The CDR3 sequence runs 13 residues, both termini included. Germline loops: CDR1 LNHDA, CDR2 SQIVND (reference sequence). Sequencing was performed on naive CD4+ T cells from blood. The TCR sequence derives from a woman between 18 and 30 years old in good health. The chain employs TRBV19 and TRBJ1-2. The CDR3 loop is CASTSGRYYGYTF.